What follows is one T cell receptor beta chain and its context. The antigen is unknown. Donors, without exception, were Caucasian adults residing in Nashville, Tennessee. Genomic DNA of every subset was divided equally among multiple immunoSEQ plates. TCRdb's table, derived via immunoSEQ multiplex PCR, lists solely in-frame clones and lacks some. The sample lists about 1.1 million clones, approximately 80% occurring once. The data originate from a study of shared clonotypes between healthy human individuals. Study-wide context: Donor composition was a couple of women and three men, aged 18 to 49.

Germline CDR1 MDHEN, CDR2 SYDVKM. CDR3 length equals 11 residues. Trimming stripped 6 bases from V and 6 bases from J, with 5 bases between. Regarding the study as a whole: Naive subsets usually exceeded memory subsets in estimated richness.

The receptor comes from a man aged 18 to 29 in good health. Some clones in this sample may be carry-over from other donors' samples. V usage is TRBV28 and J usage is TRBJ2-2; D ambiguous. Specimen: memory CD4+ T cells from PBMCs. Subset reported: CD45RA-negative fraction. The CDR3 is CASSPPGELFF. As DNA, the CDR3 is TGTGCCAGCAGCCCCCCCGGGGAGCTGTTTTTT.